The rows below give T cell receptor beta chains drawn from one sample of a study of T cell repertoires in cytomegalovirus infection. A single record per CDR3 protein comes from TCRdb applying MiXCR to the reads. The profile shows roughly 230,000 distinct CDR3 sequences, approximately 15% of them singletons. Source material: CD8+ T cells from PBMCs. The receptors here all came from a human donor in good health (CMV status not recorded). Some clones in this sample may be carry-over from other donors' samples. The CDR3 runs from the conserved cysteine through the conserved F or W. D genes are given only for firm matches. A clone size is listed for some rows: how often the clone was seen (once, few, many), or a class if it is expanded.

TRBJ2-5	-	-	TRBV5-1	TGCGCCAGCAGCCCACACAGGGCTCGCCAAGAGACCCAGTACTTC	CASSPHRARQETQYF
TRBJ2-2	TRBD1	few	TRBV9	TGTGCCAGCAGCGTATTTCAGGGGGCGACCGGGGAGCTGTTTTTT	CASSVFQGATGELFF
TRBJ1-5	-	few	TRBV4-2	TGTGCCAGCAGCCAAGGGGGGCTCCAGCCCCAGCATTTT	CASSQGGLQPQHF
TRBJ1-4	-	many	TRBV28	TGTGCCAGCAGTCCTCCGGACAGCCCTAATGAAAAACTGTTTTTT	CASSPPDSPNEKLFF
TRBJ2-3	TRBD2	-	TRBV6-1	TGTGCCAGCAGTCACAGCGGGGAAGGCACATATACGCAGTATTTT	CASSHSGEGTYTQYF
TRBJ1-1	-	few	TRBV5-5	TGTGCCAGCAGCTTCGCTGCTTCGAACACTGAAGCTTTCTTT	CASSFAASNTEAFF
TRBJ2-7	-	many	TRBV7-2	TGTGCCAGCAGCTTAGACAGCATCTCCTACGAGCAGTACTTC	CASSLDSISYEQYF
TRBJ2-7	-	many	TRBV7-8	TGTGCCAGCAGCTTAGCGGGGGGTTACGAGCAGTACTTC	CASSLAGGYEQYF
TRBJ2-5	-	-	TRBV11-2	TGTGCCAGCAGCTTAAAAGAGGGAAAAGAGACCCAGTACTTC	CASSLKEGKETQYF
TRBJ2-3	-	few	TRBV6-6	TGTGCCAGCAGTGCTCCTAGCTGGGGACCCGATACGCAGTATTTT	CASSAPSWGPDTQYF
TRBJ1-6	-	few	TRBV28	TGTGCCAGCAGTTTGGCCGATTATAATTCACCCCTCCACTTT	CASSLADYNSPLHF
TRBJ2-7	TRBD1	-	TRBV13	TGTGCCAGCAGCCCCCCCCGGGGGATTACAGGGGGCTACGAGCAGTACTTC	CASSPPRGITGGYEQYF
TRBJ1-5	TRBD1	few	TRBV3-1	TGTGCCAGCAGCGCGACAGGGGGAAGCAATCAGCCCCAGCATTTT	CASSATGGSNQPQHF
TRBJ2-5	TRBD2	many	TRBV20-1	TGCAGTGCTAGAGATCAAGGACTAGGGAGGGAGACCCAGTACTTC	CSARDQGLGRETQYF
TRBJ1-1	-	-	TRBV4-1	TGCGCCAGCAGACAAGTATGGGTCCTCCGGGGCTTCGAGTGGGCTGAAGCTTTCTTT	CASRQVWVLRGFEWAEAFF
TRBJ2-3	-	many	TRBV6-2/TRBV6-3	TGTGCCAGCAGTTCAACAGGGGATACGCAGTATTTT	CASSSTGDTQYF
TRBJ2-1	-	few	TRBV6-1	TGTGCCAGCAGTGAAGGACCCTATGCTAACAATGAGCAGTTCTTC	CASSEGPYANNEQFF
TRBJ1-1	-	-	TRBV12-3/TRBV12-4	TGTGCCAGCACCACCAGCGTGAACACTGAAGCTTTCTTT	CASTTSVNTEAFF
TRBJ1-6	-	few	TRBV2	TGTGCCAGCAGGGGTAGGGGAAATTCACCCCTCCACTTT	CASRGRGNSPLHF
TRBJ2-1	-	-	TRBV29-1	TGCAGCGTTGAAGCGGCGGGTGGCTCCTACAATGAGCAGTTCTTC	CSVEAAGGSYNEQFF
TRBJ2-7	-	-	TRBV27	TGTGCCAGCAGTTTATCTCGGACAGCCGAGCAGTACTTC	CASSLSRTAEQYF
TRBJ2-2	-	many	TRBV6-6	TGTGCCAGCAGTAAGCGGACATCTCGGAACACCGGGGAGCTGTTTTTT	CASSKRTSRNTGELFF
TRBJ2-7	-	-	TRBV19	TGTGCCAGTAGTATTGTGCTGAGGACGGACTACGAGCAGTACTTC	CASSIVLRTDYEQYF
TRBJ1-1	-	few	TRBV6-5	TGTGCCAGCAGTTTTTCAGGGGATGTGAACACTGAAGCTTTCTTT	CASSFSGDVNTEAFF
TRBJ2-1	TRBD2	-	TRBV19	TGTGCCAGTAGTATACTCCCCGGGACTAGCGGGGAGCAGTTCTTC	CASSILPGTSGEQFF
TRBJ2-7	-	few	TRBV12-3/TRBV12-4	TGTGCCAGCAGCCCGACAGGCCCCGGCGAGCAGTACTTC	CASSPTGPGEQYF
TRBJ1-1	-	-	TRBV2	TGTGTCAGCGGGGTAGGGAAAGCTTTCTTT	CVSGVGKAFF
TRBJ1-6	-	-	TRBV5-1	TGCGCCAGCAGCTTGGATGTACAAGGGTTCGGTTCACCCCTCCACTTT	CASSLDVQGFGSPLHF
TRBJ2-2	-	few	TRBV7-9	TGTGCCAGCAGCACCGCCCCCGGCAGAGGAACCGGGGAGCTGTTTTTT	CASSTAPGRGTGELFF
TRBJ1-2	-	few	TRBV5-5	TGTGCCAGCAGTTTGACGACAGCGACTAACTATGGCTACACCTTC	CASSLTTATNYGYTF
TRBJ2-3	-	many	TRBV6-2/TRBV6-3	TGTGCCAGCAGTTCCACGGGGCTTCAGACAGATACGCAGTATTTT	CASSSTGLQTDTQYF
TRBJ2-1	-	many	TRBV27	TGTGCCAGCAGTTTAAGTGGAAACAATGAGCAGTTCTTC	CASSLSGNNEQFF
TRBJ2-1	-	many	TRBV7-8	TGTGCCTCCTTATCGGGGCCATCGAATTCCTACAATGAGCAGTTCTTC	CASLSGPSNSYNEQFF
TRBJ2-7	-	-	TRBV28	TGTGCCAGCAGGGTGGGGCGGGACAGCTACGAGCAGTACTTC	CASRVGRDSYEQYF
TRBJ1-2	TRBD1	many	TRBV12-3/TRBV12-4	TGTGCCAGCAGTTCCTCCACAGGGGCAGGTCGTCATGGCTACACCTTC	CASSSSTGAGRHGYTF
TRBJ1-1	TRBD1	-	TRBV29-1	TGCAGCGTTGAAGATCCAATGGACAGGGGAGTAATGAACACTGAAGCTTTCTTT	CSVEDPMDRGVMNTEAFF
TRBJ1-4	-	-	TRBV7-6	TGTGCCAGCAGCTTAGGGGGGGCTATTGAAAAACTGTTTTTT	CASSLGGAIEKLFF
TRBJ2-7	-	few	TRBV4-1	TGCGCCAGCAGCCCCGCACTAGGAAACTCCTACGAGCAGTACTTC	CASSPALGNSYEQYF
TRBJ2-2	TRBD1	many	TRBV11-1	TGTGCCAGCAGCTTCTCCGGGACAGGCGACTTCGGGGAGCTGTTTTTT	CASSFSGTGDFGELFF
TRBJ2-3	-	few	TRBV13	TGTGCCAGCAGCTTACTAGGCCTGGCGGGAGATACGCAGTATTTT	CASSLLGLAGDTQYF